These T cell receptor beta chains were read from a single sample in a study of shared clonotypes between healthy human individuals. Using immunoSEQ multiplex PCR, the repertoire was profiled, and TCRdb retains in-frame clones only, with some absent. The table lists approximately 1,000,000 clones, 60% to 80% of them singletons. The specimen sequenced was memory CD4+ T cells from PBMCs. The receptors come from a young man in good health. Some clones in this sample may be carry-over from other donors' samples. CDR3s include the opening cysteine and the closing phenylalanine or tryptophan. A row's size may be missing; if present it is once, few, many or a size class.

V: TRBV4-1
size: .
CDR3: CASSQPGRSSGNTIYF

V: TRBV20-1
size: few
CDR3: CSAPRGMTQYF

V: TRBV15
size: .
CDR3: CATSRGGNTQYF

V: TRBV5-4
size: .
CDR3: CASSLAQETQYF

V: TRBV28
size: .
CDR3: CASVDIQGARSPLHF

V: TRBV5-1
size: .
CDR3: CASSTRQGGAKNIQYF

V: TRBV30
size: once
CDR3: CAWSVVTEAFF

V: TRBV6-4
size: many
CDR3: CASSDKGGTDTQYF

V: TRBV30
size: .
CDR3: CAWSPGGETQYF

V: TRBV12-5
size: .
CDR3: CASGPGTGNTIYF

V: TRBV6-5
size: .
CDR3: CASSWQKDAYEQYF

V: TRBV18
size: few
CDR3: CASSPTADRNYGYTF

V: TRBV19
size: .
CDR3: CASMGGGSRGETQYF

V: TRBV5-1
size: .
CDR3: CATKPTGEMMQFF

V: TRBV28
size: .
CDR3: CANSRGGNSYEQYF

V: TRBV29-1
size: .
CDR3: CSVERTGANGYTF

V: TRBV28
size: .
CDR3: CASRPGLADSYEQYF

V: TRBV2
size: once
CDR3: CASSEGGDTQYF

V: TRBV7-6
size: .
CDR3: CASSWGQGGYEQYF

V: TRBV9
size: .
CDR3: CASSDRDSTDTQYF

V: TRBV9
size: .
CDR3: CASSPSGHSTDTQYF

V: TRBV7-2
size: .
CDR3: CASSLGTSRSDTQYF

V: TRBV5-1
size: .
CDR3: CASSSTLYEQYF

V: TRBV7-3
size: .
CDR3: CASSYDRGPYNEQFF

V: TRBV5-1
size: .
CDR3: CASSLVGGNQETQYF

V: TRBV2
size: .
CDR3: CASTPRGVNYGYTF

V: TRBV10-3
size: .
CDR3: CAISESFKAGGQLDEQFF

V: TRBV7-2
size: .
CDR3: CASSRGLAGGLNEQYF

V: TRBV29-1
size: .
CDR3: CSAPGGGGMNTEAFF

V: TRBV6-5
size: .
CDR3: CASSALQLSYEQYF

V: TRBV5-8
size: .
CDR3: CASSLDGRPNIQYF

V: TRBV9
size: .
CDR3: CASSHRTERSSYTF

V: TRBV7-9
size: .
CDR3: CASSLGRADTQYF

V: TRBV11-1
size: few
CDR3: CASNQGSGFVSSPFF

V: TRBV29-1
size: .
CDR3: CSVRSTGLTLFVNEQFF

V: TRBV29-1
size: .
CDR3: CSVEILGGGGTDTQYF

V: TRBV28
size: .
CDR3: CASSQGGDTGELFF

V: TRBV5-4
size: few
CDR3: CASSFRDRSGGYTF

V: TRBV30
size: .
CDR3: CAWSRGQINEKLFF

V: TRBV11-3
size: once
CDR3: CASSKGGELFF

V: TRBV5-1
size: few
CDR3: CASSLKGDTEAFF

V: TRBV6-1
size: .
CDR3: CASSAWVPPDTQYF

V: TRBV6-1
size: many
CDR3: CASSEAPRGQPQHF